The sample holds many counts of the clone carrying this T cell receptor beta chain. Its target is unknown. A single record per CDR3 protein comes from TCRdb applying MiXCR to the 5' RACE reads. This sample has 200,000 to 250,000 distinct CDR3 sequences; 10% to 13% occur once, and the top ten carry 20% to 25%. This CDR3 contains 14 residues. V shed 4 bases and J 4 bases; nucleotides not matched to a gene: 6. Germline V gives CDR1 SGHKS, CDR2 YYEKEE (reference sequence). This sample was taken from a study of CD8 T cells in ankylosing spondylitis. Study-wide results and caveats: Reportedly, significant enrichment of disease-linked clones occurred in matched ankylosing spondylitis synovial fluid.

Sequencing was carried out using blood, either unsorted or a sorted T cell fraction (not recorded which). The genes are TRBV5-5 and TRBJ1-1; 8 bases fit TRBD1. The TCR comes from a male donor with ankylosing spondylitis or in good health (not recorded which). CDR3 nucleotide sequence: TGTGCCAGCAGCCCCTCCAGGGGGCCCACTGAAGCTTTCTTT. It is translated as CASSPSRGPTEAFF.